Below are 20 T cell receptor beta chains sequenced from a single sample in a study of memory B cells and T cells in multiple sclerosis. This table comes from immunoSEQ multiplex PCR, and its TCRdb copy is limited to in-frame clones, with some not included. The table records around 50,000 clones, around 80% of them present only once. For these TCRs, the target antigens are not known. Separate sequencing covered autoproliferating (CFSE-dim) and non-proliferating (CFSE-high) T cells from stimulus-free culture. Cultures began with approximately 4.5x10^7 CFSE-labeled PBMCs, unstimulated for under 8 days, with replicate wells pooled. The material sequenced was PBMCs from blood kept in culture. Source of these receptors: a human donor with multiple sclerosis.

This chain connects TRBV27 to TRBJ2-7; no clear D gene. V shed 3 bases and J shed 3 bases, with 9 bases lying between them. CDR1 MNHEY and CDR2 SMNVEV come from the germline V gene (reference sequence). The CDR3 runs to 13 residues. In nucleotides, the CDR3 is TGTGCCAGCAGTTTTACGGTAAACTACGAGCAGTACTTC. Amino acid sequence: CASSFTVNYEQYF.

The J gene is TRBJ2-1, the V gene TRBV9; D perhaps matches TRBD2 (5 bases). V shed 4 bases and J shed 8 bases, with 16 bases lying between them. CDR3 length equals 14 residues. Germline V CDR1 and CDR2: SGDLS, YYNGEE. The CDR3 here is CASSPWTREDEQFF. The CDR3 DNA is TGTGCCAGCAGCCCCTGGACTCGAGAGGATGAGCAGTTCTTC. The variable domain in full, with the rest retrieved from reference TRBV9 and TRBJ2-1, is DSGVTQTPKHLITATGQRVTLRCSPRSGDLSVYWYQQSLDQGLQFLIQYYNGEERAKGNILERFSAQQFPDLHSELNLSSLELGDSALYFCASSPWTREDEQFFGPGTRLTVL.

The chain uses TRBV27 and TRBJ2-5; D remains ambiguous. The germline CDR1 and CDR2 sequences are MNHEY and SMNVEV (reference sequence). The V end lost 3 bases, the J end lost 9 bases, and 11 bases lay between the germline ends. The CDR3 spans 12 residues. The CDR3 region has the DNA TGTGCCAGCAGTTTTCCCTGCAACCCCCAGTACTTC. Encoded protein: CASSFPCNPQYF.

J is TRBJ1-2 and V is TRBV5-1; D is uncertain. The germline gives CDR1 SGHRS, CDR2 YFSETQ. Trimming removed 2 bases at V and 6 bases at J, with 14 bases between. The CDR3 contains 14 residues. The CDR3 coding sequence is TGCGCCAGCAGCTTTGTGGGAGGAGAGGATGGCTACACCTTC. Encoded protein: CASSFVGGEDGYTF.

The chain employs TRBV4-3 and TRBJ1-1, with D possibly matching TRBD1 (5 bases). The CDR3 length is 15 residues. V was trimmed by 4 bases and J by 4 bases, leaving 16 bases between them. Germline CDR1 LGHNA, CDR2 YSLEER. Here the CDR3 reads CASSPEGTVLTEAFF. The CDR3 coding sequence is TGCGCCAGCAGCCCTGAAGGGACCGTCCTCACTGAAGCTTTCTTT.

V usage is TRBV6-5 and J usage is TRBJ1-1; 7 bases are a match to TRBD1. Germline CDR1 reads MNHEY; CDR2 reads SVGAGI. V lost 5 bases and J lost 0; bases outside the gene matches: 3. This CDR3 has 14 amino acids. CDR3 sequence (DNA): TGTGCCAGCAGTACGGGACAGATGAACACTGAAGCTTTCTTT. It is translated as CASSTGQMNTEAFF.

The rearrangement links TRBV13 to TRBJ2-7; D possibly matches TRBD1 or TRBD2 (6 bases each). Germline V gene lookup returns CDR1 PRHDT and CDR2 FYEKMQ (reference sequence). Trimming shortened V by 3 bases and J by 2 bases, and 11 bases separated the two germline ends. CDR3 length: 14 amino acids. The CDR3 nucleotides are TGTGCCAGCAGCTTTCTTCGGGGGCCCTACGAGCAGTACTTC. Encoded protein: CASSFLRGPYEQYF.

The chain joins TRBV19 to TRBJ2-1; D perhaps matches TRBD2 (6 bases). Per germline, CDR1 LNHDA and CDR2 SQIVND (reference sequence). The length of the CDR3 is 15 residues. Trimming stripped 9 bases from V and 7 bases from J, with 22 bases between. CDR3 residues: CASRPGTRGYNEQFF. Written as DNA, the CDR3 is TGTGCCAGCCGCCCCGGGACTCGAGGTTATAATGAGCAGTTCTTC.

This chain connects TRBV19 to TRBJ2-3, with TRBD2 matching 8 bases. This CDR3 comprises 15 residues. The germline gives CDR1 LNHDA, CDR2 SQIVND (reference sequence). V was clipped by 6 bases and J by 0 bases; unmatched bases: 5. The CDR3 DNA reads as TGTGCCAGTAGGGTTAGCGGGGCTAGCACAGATACGCAGTATTTT. Its protein product is CASRVSGASTDTQYF.

This clone was observed a handful of times. V gene TRBV18 combines with J gene TRBJ1-6; 10 bases are a match to TRBD1. The CDR3 totals 15 residues. Germline V gene sequence: CDR1 KGHSH, CDR2 LQKENI. With V trimmed by 5 bases and J by 8 bases, 6 bases remained unmatched. CDR3 sequence reads: CASSTTGGRDSPLHF. The CDR3 nucleotides are TGTGCCAGCTCAACGACAGGGGGCCGGGATTCACCCCTCCACTTT.

This chain uses TRBV29-1 with TRBJ2-3; 9 bases align to TRBD2. V trimming: 5 bases; J trimming: 0 bases; junction bases outside the gene matches: 3. The CDR3 runs to 14 residues. CDR1 SQVTM and CDR2 ANQGSEA come from the germline V gene. CDR3: CSVNSGGSTDTQYF. In DNA form, the CDR3 reads TGCAGCGTTAATAGCGGGGGTAGCACAGATACGCAGTATTTT.

The chain has TRBV29-1 and TRBJ1-1, with D hard to call. Germline CDR1 SQVTM, CDR2 ANQGSEA. This CDR3 is built from 14 residues. V was pared by 1 base and J by 0 bases, with 9 bases between. The chain's CDR3 is CSVEGIYLNTEAFF. The CDR3 nucleotides read TGCAGCGTTGAAGGTATTTATCTGAACACTGAAGCTTTCTTT.

This clone was counted a single time. J is TRBJ2-6 and V is TRBV14, with no clear D. The CDR3 sequence is 15 residues long. Between the trimmed V and J ends, which lost 4 bases and 1 base, there was a span of 8 bases. Germline V gene sequence: CDR1 SGHDN, CDR2 FVKESK. CDR3: CASSPTVSGANVLTF. The CDR3 nucleotides read TGTGCCAGCAGCCCAACAGTTTCTGGGGCCAACGTCCTGACTTTC.

The chain has TRBV27 and TRBJ2-7, with D perhaps assigned TRBD1 or TRBD2 (7 bases each). CDR1 is MNHEY and CDR2 is SMNVEV in the germline V gene (reference sequence). The CDR3 has 14 residues. Trimming took 8 bases from V and 2 from J, leaving 16 bases between them. The CDR3 nucleotides read TGTGCCAGCTCAGAGACAGGGACTACCTACGAGCAGTACTTC. Encoded protein: CASSETGTTYEQYF.

CDR3 bases: TGTGCCAGCAGCGCGACGGACGGCTACAATCAGCCCCAGCATTTT. The encoded protein is CASSATDGYNQPQHF. The genes are TRBV7-9 and TRBJ1-5, with unresolved D. The CDR3 sequence is 15 residues long. Trimming pared 5 bases from V and 3 bases from J, leaving 14 bases between. Per germline, CDR1 SEHNR and CDR2 FQNEAQ (reference sequence).

The V and J genes are TRBV4-3 and TRBJ2-7; either TRBD1 or TRBD2 may supply D (5 bases each). This CDR3 region has 15 residues. V lost 0 bases and J 7 bases, leaving 16 bases between the germline ends. Germline loops: CDR1 LGHNA, CDR2 YSLEER. CDR3 in amino acids: CASSQDGAGGGEQYF. In nucleotides, the CDR3 is TGCGCCAGCAGCCAAGATGGGGCGGGTGGTGGGGAGCAGTACTTC.

This clone was detected once. V is TRBV27 and J is TRBJ1-3; D unresolved. This CDR3 has 13 amino acids. V lost 7 bases and J 7 bases, leaving 14 bases between the germline ends. Looked up from germline, CDR1 is MNHEY and CDR2 is SMNVEV (reference sequence). CDR3 nucleotides: TGTGCCAGCACCACCGAGAAGGGTAACACCATATATTTT. Protein: CASTTEKGNTIYF.

The V call is TRBV19, the J call TRBJ2-5; 7 nucleotides agree with TRBD2. CDR1 and CDR2 (germline): LNHDA, SQIVND (reference sequence). Losses at the gene ends were 5 bases for V and 1 base for J; bases not matched to a gene: 10. The CDR3 has 16 amino acids. Here the CDR3 reads CASSPPGGTAQETQYF. The CDR3, as DNA: TGTGCCAGTAGTCCGCCGGGGGGTACTGCCCAAGAGACCCAGTACTTC.

The CDR3 sequence: CASSVAIELNEQFF. CDR3 coding DNA: TGTGCCAGCAGCGTAGCTATAGAACTCAATGAGCAGTTCTTC. This rearrangement joins TRBV9 to TRBJ2-1; D gene uncertain. In germline, CDR1 is SGDLS, CDR2 YYNGEE. With 0 bases removed from V and 6 bases from J, the gap between germline ends came to 10 bases. The CDR3 totals 14 residues.

The chain recombines TRBV7-2 with TRBJ2-7; 9 bases line up with TRBD1. CDR1 and CDR2 (germline): SGHTA, FQGNSA. V trimming: 7 bases; J trimming: 5 bases; junction bases outside the gene matches: 3. The CDR3 extends over 12 amino acids. In nucleotides, the CDR3 is TGTGCCAGCAACAGGGGGCTGGACGAGCAGTACTTC. Translated, it gives CASNRGLDEQYF.